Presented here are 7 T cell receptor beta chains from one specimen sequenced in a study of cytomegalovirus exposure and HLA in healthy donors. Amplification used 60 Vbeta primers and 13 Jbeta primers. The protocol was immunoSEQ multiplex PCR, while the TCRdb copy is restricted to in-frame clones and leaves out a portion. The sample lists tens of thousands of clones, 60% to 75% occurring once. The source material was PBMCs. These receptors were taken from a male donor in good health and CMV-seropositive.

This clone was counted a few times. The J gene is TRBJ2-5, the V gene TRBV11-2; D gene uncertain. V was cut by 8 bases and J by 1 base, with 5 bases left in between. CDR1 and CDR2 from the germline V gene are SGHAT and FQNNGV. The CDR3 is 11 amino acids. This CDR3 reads CASSVQETQYF. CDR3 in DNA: TGTGCCAGCTCAGTCCAAGAGACCCAGTACTTC.

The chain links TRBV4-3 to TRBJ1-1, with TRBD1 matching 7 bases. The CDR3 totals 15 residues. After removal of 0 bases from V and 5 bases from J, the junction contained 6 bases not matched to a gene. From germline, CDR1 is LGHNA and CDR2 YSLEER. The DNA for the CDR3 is TGCGCCAGCAGCCAAGAATCAGCAGGGGGGACTGAAGCTTTCTTT. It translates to CASSQESAGGTEAFF.

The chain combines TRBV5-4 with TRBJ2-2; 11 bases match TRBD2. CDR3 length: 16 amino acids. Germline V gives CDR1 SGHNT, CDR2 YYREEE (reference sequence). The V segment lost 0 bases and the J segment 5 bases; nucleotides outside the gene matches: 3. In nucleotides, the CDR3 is TGTGCCAGCAGCTTGGGACTAGCGGGAATAACCGGGGAGCTGTTTTTT. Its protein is CASSLGLAGITGELFF.

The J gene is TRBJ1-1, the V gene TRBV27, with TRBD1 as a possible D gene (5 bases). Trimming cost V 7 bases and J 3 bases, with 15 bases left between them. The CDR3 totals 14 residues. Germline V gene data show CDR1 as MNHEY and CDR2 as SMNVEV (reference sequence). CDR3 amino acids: CASTLLPGDTEAFF. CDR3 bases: TGTGCCAGCACCCTTCTGCCGGGGGACACTGAAGCTTTCTTT.

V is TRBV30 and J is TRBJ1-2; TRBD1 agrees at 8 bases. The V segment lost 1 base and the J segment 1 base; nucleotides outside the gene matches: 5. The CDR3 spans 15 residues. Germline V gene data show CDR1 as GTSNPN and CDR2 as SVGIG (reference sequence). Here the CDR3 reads CAWSAWDRFNYGYTF. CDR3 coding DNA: TGTGCCTGGAGTGCCTGGGACAGGTTTAACTATGGCTACACCTTC.

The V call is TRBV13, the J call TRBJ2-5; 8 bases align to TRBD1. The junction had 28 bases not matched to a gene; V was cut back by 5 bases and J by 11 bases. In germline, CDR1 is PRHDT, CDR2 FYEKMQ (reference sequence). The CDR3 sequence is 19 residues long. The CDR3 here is CASSHRPGTGYRFSYKQYF. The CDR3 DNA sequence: TGTGCCAGCAGCCATCGTCCCGGGACAGGATACCGCTTCTCCTACAAGCAGTACTTC.

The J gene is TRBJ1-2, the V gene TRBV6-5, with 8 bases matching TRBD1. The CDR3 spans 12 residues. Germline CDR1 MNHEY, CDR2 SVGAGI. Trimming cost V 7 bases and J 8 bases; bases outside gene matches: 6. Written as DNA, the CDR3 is TGTGCCAGCAACCCAGGGGGCGGCGGCTACACCTTC. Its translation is CASNPGGGGYTF.